This T cell receptor beta chain was recorded in a study of control samples from healthy donors and cancer patients. Trimming cost V 6 bases and J 0 bases, with 14 bases left between them. The CDR3 is made up of 15 amino acids. CDR1 is LGHDT and CDR2 is YNNKEL in the germline V gene (reference sequence). Only in-frame clones appear in the TCRdb table, and some are missing; sequencing was by immunoSEQ multiplex PCR. The sample has almost 90,000 clones; roughly nine tenths are singletons. The sequence came from a man aged 25-45 years in good health. The sequenced sample was blood. The rearrangement joins TRBV3-1 (or the pseudogene TRBV3-2) to TRBJ1-2; tentatively, D is TRBD1 (5 bases). CDR3 sequence (DNA): TGTGCCAGCAGTGGCCAGGGAGGCGCTAACTATGGCTACACCTTC. The encoded protein is CASSGQGGANYGYTF.